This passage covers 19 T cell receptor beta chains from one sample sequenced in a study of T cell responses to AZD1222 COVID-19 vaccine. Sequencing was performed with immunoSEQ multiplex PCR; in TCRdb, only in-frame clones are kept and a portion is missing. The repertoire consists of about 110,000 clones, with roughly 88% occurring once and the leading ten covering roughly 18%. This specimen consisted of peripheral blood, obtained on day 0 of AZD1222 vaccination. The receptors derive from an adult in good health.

CDR3 coding DNA: TGTGCCACCAGTGAGGGGGGCAACACTGAAGCTTTCTTT. Protein: CATSEGGNTEAFF. The chain combines TRBV24-1 with TRBJ1-1; D possibly corresponds to TRBD1 (6 bases). This CDR3 spans 13 amino acids. Between the trimmed V and J ends, which lost 4 bases and 2 bases, there was a span of 7 bases. CDR1 and CDR2 from the germline V gene are KGHDR and SFDVKD.

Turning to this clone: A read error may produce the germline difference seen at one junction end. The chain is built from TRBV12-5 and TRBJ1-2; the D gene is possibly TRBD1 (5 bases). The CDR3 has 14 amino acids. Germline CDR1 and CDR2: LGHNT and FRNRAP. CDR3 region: CASGLGEGYYGYTF. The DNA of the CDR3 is TGTGCTAGTGGGTTGGGGGAAGGATACTATGGCTACACCTTC.

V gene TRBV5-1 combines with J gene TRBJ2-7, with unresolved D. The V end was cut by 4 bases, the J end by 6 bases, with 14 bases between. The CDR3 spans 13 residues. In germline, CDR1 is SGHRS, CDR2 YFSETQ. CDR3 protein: CASSQAWGSEQYF. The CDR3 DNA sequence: TGCGCCAGCAGCCAAGCATGGGGTTCCGAGCAGTACTTC.

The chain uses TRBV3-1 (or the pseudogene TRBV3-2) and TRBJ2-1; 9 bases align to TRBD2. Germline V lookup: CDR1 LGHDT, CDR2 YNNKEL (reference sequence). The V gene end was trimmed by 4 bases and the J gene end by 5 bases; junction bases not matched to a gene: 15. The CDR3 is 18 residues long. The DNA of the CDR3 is TGTGCCAGCAGCCCGTGGGAGAGAGCGGGGGGAGGTGACAATGAGCAGTTCTTC. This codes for CASSPWERAGGGDNEQFF.

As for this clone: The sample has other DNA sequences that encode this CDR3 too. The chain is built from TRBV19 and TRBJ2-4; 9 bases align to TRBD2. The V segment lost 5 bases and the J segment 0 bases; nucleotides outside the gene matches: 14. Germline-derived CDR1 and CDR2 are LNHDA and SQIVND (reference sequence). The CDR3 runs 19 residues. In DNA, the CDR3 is TGTGCCAGTAGTCCAGGGGGACTAGCATCCCTTCTAGCCAAAAACATTCAGTACTTC. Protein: CASSPGGLASLLAKNIQYF.

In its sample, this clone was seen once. This CDR3 is CASSIRRAPMHF. In DNA, the CDR3 is TGTGCCAGTAGTATCCGCAGGGCACCCATGCATTTT. The V call is TRBV19, the J call TRBJ1-5, with a weak D call TRBD1 (5 bases). The CDR3 totals 12 residues. The V end was cut by 3 bases, the J end by 15 bases, with 15 bases between. Looked up from germline, CDR1 is LNHDA and CDR2 is SQIVND (reference sequence).

The CDR3 region is CASSGGHMNTGELFF. CDR3 sequence (DNA): TGCGCCAGCAGCGGTGGACATATGAACACCGGGGAGCTGTTTTTT. The chain has TRBV5-1 and TRBJ2-2; weak D call: TRBD1 (5 bases). Germline V lookup: CDR1 SGHRS, CDR2 YFSETQ. Trimming removed 4 bases at V and 1 base at J, with 11 bases between. The CDR3 has 15 residues.

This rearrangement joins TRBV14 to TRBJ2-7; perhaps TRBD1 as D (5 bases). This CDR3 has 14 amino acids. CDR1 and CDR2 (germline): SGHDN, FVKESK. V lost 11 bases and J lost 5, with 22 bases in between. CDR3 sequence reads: CAYGSWGTANEQYV. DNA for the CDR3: TGTGCCTATGGTTCGTGGGGCACCGCCAACGAGCAGTACGTC.

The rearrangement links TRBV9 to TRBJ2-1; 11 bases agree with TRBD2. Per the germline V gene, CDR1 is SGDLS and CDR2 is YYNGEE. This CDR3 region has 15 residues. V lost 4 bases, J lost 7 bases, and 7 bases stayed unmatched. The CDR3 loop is CASSPLAGGWNEQFF. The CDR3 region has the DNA TGTGCCAGCAGCCCTCTAGCGGGGGGATGGAATGAGCAGTTCTTC.

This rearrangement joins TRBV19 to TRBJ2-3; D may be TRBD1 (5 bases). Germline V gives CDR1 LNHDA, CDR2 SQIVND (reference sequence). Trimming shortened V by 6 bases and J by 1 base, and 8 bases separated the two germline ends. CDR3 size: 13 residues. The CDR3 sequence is CASRGPGTDTQYF. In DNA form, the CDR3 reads TGTGCCAGTAGGGGGCCAGGCACAGATACGCAGTATTTT.

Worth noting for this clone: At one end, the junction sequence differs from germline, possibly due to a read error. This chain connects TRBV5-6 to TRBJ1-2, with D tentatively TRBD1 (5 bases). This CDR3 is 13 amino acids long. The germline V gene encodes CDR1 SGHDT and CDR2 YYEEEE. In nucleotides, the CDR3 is TGTGCCAGCACCTTGTGGGGGAACTATGGCTACACCTTC. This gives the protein CASTLWGNYGYTF.

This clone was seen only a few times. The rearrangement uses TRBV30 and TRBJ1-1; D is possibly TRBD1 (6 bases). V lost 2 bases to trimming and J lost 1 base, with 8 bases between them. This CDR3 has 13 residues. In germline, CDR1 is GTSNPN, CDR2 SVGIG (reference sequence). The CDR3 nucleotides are TGTGCCTGGAGTTCGGGGGCGAACACTGAAGCTTTCTTT. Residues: CAWSSGANTEAFF.

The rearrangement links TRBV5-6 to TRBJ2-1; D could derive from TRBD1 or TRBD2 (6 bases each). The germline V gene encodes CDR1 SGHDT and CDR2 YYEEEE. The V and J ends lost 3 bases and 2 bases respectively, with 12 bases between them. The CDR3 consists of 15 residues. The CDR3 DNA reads TGTGCCAGCAGCTGGGGGGCCGTGGCCTACAATGAGCAGTTCTTC. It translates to CASSWGAVAYNEQFF.

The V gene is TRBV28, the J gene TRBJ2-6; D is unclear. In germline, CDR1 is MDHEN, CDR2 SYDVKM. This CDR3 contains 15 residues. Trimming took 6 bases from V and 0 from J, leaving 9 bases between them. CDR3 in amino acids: CASSKPLSGANVLTF. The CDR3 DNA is TGTGCCAGCAGCAAACCCCTCTCTGGGGCCAACGTCCTGACTTTC. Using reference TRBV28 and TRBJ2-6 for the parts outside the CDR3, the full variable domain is DVKVTQSSRYLVKRTGEKVFLECVQDMDHENMFWYRQDPGLGLRLIYFSYDVKMKEKGDIPEGYSVSREKKERFSLILESASTNQTSMYLCASSKPLSGANVLTFGAGSRLTVL.

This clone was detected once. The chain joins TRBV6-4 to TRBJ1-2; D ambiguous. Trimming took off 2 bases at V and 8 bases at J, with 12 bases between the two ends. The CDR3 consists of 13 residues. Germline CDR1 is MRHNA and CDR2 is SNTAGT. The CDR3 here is CASSDPSKRGYTF. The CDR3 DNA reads TGTGCCAGCAGTGACCCGTCTAAGAGGGGCTACACCTTC.

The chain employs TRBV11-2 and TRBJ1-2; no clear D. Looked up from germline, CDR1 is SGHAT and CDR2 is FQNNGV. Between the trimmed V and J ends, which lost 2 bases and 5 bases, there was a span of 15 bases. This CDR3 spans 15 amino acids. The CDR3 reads CASSLFVGEIYGYTF. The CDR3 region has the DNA TGTGCCAGCAGCTTATTCGTGGGAGAGATTTATGGCTACACCTTC.

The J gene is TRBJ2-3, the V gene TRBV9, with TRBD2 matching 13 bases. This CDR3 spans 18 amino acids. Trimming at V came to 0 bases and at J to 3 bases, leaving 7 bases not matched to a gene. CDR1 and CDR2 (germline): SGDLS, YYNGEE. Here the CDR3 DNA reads TGTGCCAGCAGCGTAGCTATAACTAGCGGGGGGGTAACAGATACGCAGTATTTT. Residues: CASSVAITSGGVTDTQYF.

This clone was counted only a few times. CDR3 DNA sequence: TGTGCCAGCAGCCCCGCGGGCAGGGAGGAGACCCAGTACTTC. Protein: CASSPAGREETQYF. The chain links TRBV9 to TRBJ2-5, with D possibly being TRBD1 or TRBD2 (5 bases each). Germline V gene data show CDR1 as SGDLS and CDR2 as YYNGEE. Trimming pared 4 bases from V and 5 bases from J, leaving 15 bases between. The CDR3 covers 14 residues.

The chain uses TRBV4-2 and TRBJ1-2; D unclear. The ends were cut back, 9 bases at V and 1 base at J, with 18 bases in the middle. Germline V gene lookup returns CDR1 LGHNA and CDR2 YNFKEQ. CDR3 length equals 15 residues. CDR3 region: CASHQDGERNYGYTF. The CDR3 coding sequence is TGTGCCAGTCACCAAGATGGAGAACGTAACTATGGCTACACCTTC.